These 19 T cell receptor beta chains originate from one sample sequenced in a study of T cell repertoires in cytomegalovirus infection. TCRdb passed the reads through MiXCR, listing each CDR3 protein once. The table shows hundreds of thousands of distinct CDR3 sequences, with approximately 40% occurring only once. The antigens for these receptors are not known. This specimen consisted of cultured PBMCs, obtained from culture after CMV antigen stimulation. The receptors shown here come from a human donor in good health (CMV status not recorded). Some clones in this sample may be carry-over from other donors' samples.

On this clonotype: The junction shows a germline mismatch at one end, possibly a read error. The gene calls are TRBV7-8 and TRBJ2-7; a possible D gene is TRBD2 (5 bases). The CDR3 runs to 13 residues. Germline V gene data show CDR1 as SGHVS and CDR2 as FQNEAQ. The CDR3 bases are TGTGCCAGCAGCGTTAGCGAGTCCTACGGGCAGTACTTC. Protein: CASSVSESYGQYF.

This clonotype was seen a handful of times. The V call is TRBV6-1, the J call TRBJ2-7; D is ambiguous. V lost 4 bases and J lost 0, with 10 bases in between. Germline loops: CDR1 MNHNS, CDR2 SASEGT. The CDR3 is 14 residues long. CDR3 sequence: CASSVGPSSYEQYF. The CDR3 DNA reads as TGTGCCAGCAGTGTCGGCCCGAGCTCCTACGAGCAGTACTTC.

This clonotype came up a few times. V is TRBV11-2 and J is TRBJ2-7; D is ambiguous. CDR3 size: 12 residues. Germline lookup yields CDR1 SGHAT and CDR2 FQNNGV. The V and J ends lost 8 bases and 1 base respectively, with 9 bases between them. This chain's CDR3 is CASEVSSYEQYF. As DNA, the CDR3 is TGTGCCAGCGAGGTTTCTTCCTACGAGCAGTACTTC.

The chain employs TRBV12-3 or TRBV12-4 and TRBJ2-7, with D possibly TRBD1 on 6 matching bases. V was cut by 1 base and J by 3 bases, with 7 bases left in between. This CDR3 spans 13 amino acids. CDR3 in amino acids: CASSLGTVYEQYF. The CDR3 DNA is TGTGCCAGCAGTTTAGGGACAGTCTACGAGCAGTACTTC.

The chain is built from TRBV7-6 and TRBJ1-1, with 9 bases fitting TRBD1. Losses at the gene ends were 4 bases for V and 4 bases for J; bases not matched to a gene: 10. The germline V gene has CDR1 SGHVS and CDR2 FNYEAQ. The length of the CDR3 is 16 residues. DNA for the CDR3: TGTGCCAGCAGCTCCGGGACAGGGATCGTTGTCACTGAAGCTTTCTTT. Translated: CASSSGTGIVVTEAFF.

The chain has TRBV7-2 and TRBJ2-2, with D perhaps TRBD1 (6 bases). CDR1 is SGHTA and CDR2 is FQGNSA in the germline V gene. The CDR3 length is 15 residues. V shed 1 base and J shed 6 bases, with 12 bases lying between them. CDR3 protein: CASSLGSGAAGELFF. The CDR3 nucleotides are TGTGCCAGCAGCTTAGGATCAGGGGCCGCCGGGGAGCTGTTTTTT.

This chain joins TRBV19 and TRBJ1-5; the D gene is possibly TRBD1 (6 bases). This CDR3 contains 16 residues. Trimming took off 5 bases at V and 0 bases at J, with 14 bases between the two ends. Looked up from germline, CDR1 is LNHDA and CDR2 is SQIVND (reference sequence). CDR3 sequence (DNA): TGTGCCAGTAGTCGGCGGCCGGGACATAGCAATCAGCCCCAGCATTTT. Amino acids: CASSRRPGHSNQPQHF.

The chain couples TRBV12-3 or TRBV12-4 to TRBJ2-7; TRBD1 is a possible D gene (8 bases). The length of the CDR3 is 14 residues. The V gene lost 6 bases and the J gene lost 6 bases, with 18 bases spanning the gap. In DNA, the CDR3 is TGTGCCAGCAGGCCCGGGACAGGCGGGGGCGAGCAGTACTTC. Amino acid sequence: CASRPGTGGGEQYF.

In its sample, this clonotype was seen a few times. This rearrangement joins TRBV6-1 to TRBJ2-1; 8 positions agree with TRBD2. Germline V gives CDR1 MNHNS, CDR2 SASEGT. The CDR3 consists of 12 residues. V was clipped by 6 bases and J by 13 bases; unmatched bases: 8. The CDR3 region is CASSVRGGRQFF. The CDR3 nucleotides read TGTGCCAGCAGCGTCCGGGGGGGCCGACAGTTCTTC.

J is TRBJ2-1 and V is TRBV7-9; unclear D gene. The ends were cut back, 5 bases at V and 7 bases at J, with 15 bases in the middle. Germline loops: CDR1 SEHNR, CDR2 FQNEAQ (reference sequence). This CDR3 is built from 14 residues. This CDR3 is CASSPPASPNEQFF. The CDR3 coding sequence is TGTGCCAGCAGCCCCCCGGCTTCCCCAAATGAGCAGTTCTTC. Drawing the rest from reference TRBV7-9 and TRBJ2-1, the complete variable domain is DTGVSQNPRHKITKRGQNVTFRCDPISEHNRLYWYRQTLGQGPEFLTYFQNEAQLEKSRLLSDRFSAERPKGSFSTLEIQRTEQGDSAMYLCASSPPASPNEQFFGPGTRLTVL.

The chain joins TRBV7-8 to TRBJ2-3; TRBD2 matches at 9 bases. In germline, CDR1 is SGHVS, CDR2 FQNEAQ. V lost 5 bases and J lost 3; bases outside the gene matches: 6. The CDR3 sequence is 15 residues long. Here the CDR3 reads CASSDRGGGTDTQYF. In DNA form, the CDR3 reads TGTGCCAGCAGCGACCGCGGGGGGGGGACAGATACGCAGTATTTT.

The rearrangement links TRBV12-3 or TRBV12-4 to TRBJ2-3, with 7 bases lining up with TRBD2. This CDR3 is built from 12 residues. The CDR3 DNA is TGTGCGGTGGCGGGAGCCACAGATACGCAGTATTTT. Its translation: CAVAGATDTQYF.

In its sample, this clonotype was seen once. The V gene is TRBV4-2, the J gene TRBJ2-7; TRBD1 matches at 8 bases. The CDR3 consists of 16 residues. The V gene end was trimmed by 4 bases and the J gene end by 6 bases; junction bases not matched to a gene: 14. The germline V gene has CDR1 LGHNA and CDR2 YNFKEQ. The CDR3 coding sequence is TGTGCCAGCAGCCCCATCGGACAGGGAAACTTGGGCGAGCAGTACTTC. Its translation is CASSPIGQGNLGEQYF.

The V gene is TRBV27, the J gene TRBJ2-7, with D tentatively TRBD2 (5 bases). Trimming took 4 bases from V and 5 from J, leaving 18 bases between them. This CDR3 has 15 residues. Germline-derived CDR1 and CDR2 are MNHEY and SMNVEV (reference sequence). CDR3 DNA: TGTGCCAGCAGTTCACCTCTGGACGGGGTCCACGAGCAGTACTTC. Translated, it gives CASSSPLDGVHEQYF.

This sequence joins TRBV7-6 and TRBJ1-6; a possible D gene is TRBD1 (6 bases). This CDR3 region has 17 residues. CDR1 and CDR2 from the germline V gene are SGHVS and FNYEAQ. V shed 2 bases and J shed 1 base, with 12 bases lying between them. The CDR3 region is CASSLTHRASYNSPLHF. The CDR3 coding sequence is TGTGCCAGCAGCTTAACCCACAGGGCGTCCTATAATTCACCCCTCCACTTT.

The genes are TRBV19 and TRBJ2-5; 8 bases agree with TRBD1. V was pared by 3 bases and J by 5 bases, with 5 bases of the junction left unmatched. Germline CDR1 reads LNHDA; CDR2 reads SQIVND (reference sequence). This CDR3 comprises 14 residues. The CDR3 sequence: CASSIPGGWETQYF. CDR3 coding DNA: TGTGCCAGTAGTATCCCAGGGGGCTGGGAGACCCAGTACTTC.

This clonotype has ten or more counts. This chain links TRBV7-2 with TRBJ2-7; no clear D gene. Germline V lookup: CDR1 SGHTA, CDR2 FQGNSA. Trimming removed 1 base from V and 0 bases from J, with 13 bases in between. This CDR3 contains 16 residues. The CDR3 sequence is CASSLESSRISYEQYF. The CDR3 nucleotides read TGTGCCAGCAGCTTAGAGTCTTCCCGGATCTCCTACGAGCAGTACTTC.

V usage is TRBV7-8 and J usage is TRBJ1-5; 8 bases agree with TRBD1. Losses at the gene ends were 5 bases for V and 6 bases for J; bases not matched to a gene: 12. The germline CDR1 and CDR2 sequences are SGHVS and FQNEAQ. There are 16 residues in the CDR3. This chain's CDR3 is CASSLMTGEAAQPQHF. For the CDR3, the DNA is TGTGCCAGCAGCCTAATGACAGGGGAGGCGGCTCAGCCCCAGCATTTT.

This clonotype appeared a single time. The chain links TRBV10-3 to TRBJ2-2; the D gene is possibly TRBD2 (5 bases). The germline CDR1 and CDR2 sequences are ENHRY and SYGVKD. This CDR3 is built from 14 residues. V lost 4 bases and J 8 bases, leaving 14 bases between the germline ends. The CDR3 DNA reads as TGTGCCATCAGTGTCGTAGCGAGCCCAGGGGAGCTGTTTTTT. The encoded protein is CAISVVASPGELFF.